This entry features one T cell receptor beta chain sequence. The germline gene is not matched at one end of the junction; a read error may be the cause. These data belong to a study of blood T cell repertoires in COVID-19. Method: immunoSEQ multiplex PCR; TCRdb's copy keeps in-frame clones and lacks some. The top ten clones hold approximately 29% of a sample with 77,000 or so clones, 65% to 80% of them seen once. In germline, CDR1 is SQVTM, CDR2 ANQGSEA. The CDR3 runs to 13 residues. V and J are TRBV29-1 and TRBJ2-7; D gene uncertain. The source of this sequence is a woman aged 80 or over with active or convalescent COVID-19. Input material: peripheral blood. In DNA form, the CDR3 reads TGCAGCGTCGTCCCGCGCGGCTCCGACGAGCAGTACTTC. This gives the protein CSVVPRGSDEQYF.